Each of the 2 T cell receptor beta chains below was sequenced from the same sample in a study of spatial heterogeneity in lung cancer. Regarding time point: sample taken at primary tumor resection. TCRdb called the 5' RACE reads again in MiXCR, with one record for every CDR3 protein. The table records 50,000 to 75,000 distinct CDR3 sequences, roughly 5.9% of them present only once. The sequencing here drew on PBMCs, taken at surgery. All receptors derive from a female donor with early-stage non-small cell lung cancer.

This clonotype was recorded at least ten times. CDR3 in amino acids: CASSDLQGTSGELFF. The CDR3 DNA sequence: TGCGCCAGCAGTGACCTACAGGGGACGAGCGGGGAGCTGTTTTTT. This chain joins TRBV10-1 and TRBJ2-2; 7 bases are a match to TRBD1. This CDR3 has 15 amino acids. CDR1 is WNHNN and CDR2 is SYGVQD in the germline V gene (reference sequence). Losses at the gene ends were 3 bases for V and 7 bases for J; bases not matched to a gene: 8.

This clonotype was counted between two and nine times. CDR3 bases: TGTGCCAGCAGATTGGGACAGGGGGTTGAAGAGACCCAGTACTTC. Its protein is CASRLGQGVEETQYF. This chain connects TRBV12-3 or TRBV12-4 to TRBJ2-5; TRBD1 matches 11 bases. The CDR3 sequence is 15 residues long. Trimming at V came to 6 bases and at J to 3 bases, leaving 6 bases not matched to a gene.